This TCR beta chain is from a study of blood T cells in healthy people across ages. The V gene lost 8 bases and the J gene lost 8 bases, with 12 bases spanning the gap. There are 11 residues in the CDR3. The germline V gene encodes CDR1 MGHDK and CDR2 SYGVNS. Combining a sample-barcoded 5' primer with a J-beta primer mix, a second PCR ran for roughly 6 to 12 cycles. TCRdb analysed the 5' RACE reads with MiXCR anew, one entry per CDR3 protein. This sample has about 680,000 distinct CDR3 sequences, with 49% found just once. This clonotype has more than one count but fewer than ten. Sequencing was done on a sample of blood. The V gene is TRBV25-1, the J gene TRBJ1-2; D gene uncertain. The clonotype originates from a woman in her fifties or sixties in good health. The CDR3 region has the DNA TGTGCCAGCTTGGACCTAACGGGCTACACCTTC. Translated: CASLDLTGYTF.